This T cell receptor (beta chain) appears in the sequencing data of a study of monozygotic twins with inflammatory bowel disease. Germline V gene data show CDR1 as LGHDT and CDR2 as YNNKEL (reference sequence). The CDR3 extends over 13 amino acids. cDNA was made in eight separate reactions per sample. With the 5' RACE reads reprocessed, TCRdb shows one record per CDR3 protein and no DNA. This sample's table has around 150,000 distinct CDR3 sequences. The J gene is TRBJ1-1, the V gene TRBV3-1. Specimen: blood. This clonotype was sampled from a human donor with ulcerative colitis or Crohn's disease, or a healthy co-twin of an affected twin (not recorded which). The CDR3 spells CASSQTAVTEAFF.